Following are 21 T cell receptor beta chains from one sample sequenced in a study of cytotoxic CD8 clonotypes in ibrutinib-treated CLL. Assay: immunoSEQ multiplex PCR; the TCRdb copy retains only in-frame clones and omits some. The data hold approximately 120,000 clones, with approximately 56% observed a single time. This material consisted of PBMCs, taken after 24 months of ibrutinib treatment. The receptors come from a human donor with chronic lymphocytic leukemia.

The chain couples TRBV29-1 to TRBJ2-5; D is uncertain. Germline V lookup: CDR1 SQVTM, CDR2 ANQGSEA. The CDR3 consists of 14 residues. Trimming took off 4 bases at V and 5 bases at J, with 17 bases between the two ends. CDR3 coding DNA: TGCAGCGTTGTGAGAGCTACGTCCACGGAGACCCAGTACTTC. This encodes CSVVRATSTETQYF.

The CDR3 here is CSVTLKGLAGEQYF. The CDR3 DNA is TGCAGCGTTACACTGAAAGGACTAGCCGGCGAGCAGTACTTC. The J gene is TRBJ2-7, the V gene TRBV29-1; 8 bases match TRBD2. Germline assignment: CDR1 SQVTM and CDR2 ANQGSEA. J lost 6 bases, V lost 5 bases, and 12 bases had no gene match. This CDR3 has 14 amino acids.

The chain is built from TRBV9 and TRBJ1-6; D not resolved. CDR1 is SGDLS and CDR2 is YYNGEE in the germline V gene. The CDR3 consists of 16 residues. Trimming took 0 bases from V and 6 from J, leaving 13 bases between them. CDR3 coding DNA: TGTGCCAGCAGCGTAGGCAGAGTGGATTTTAATTCACCCCTCCACTTT. Amino acid sequence: CASSVGRVDFNSPLHF.

There are a few counts of this clone. The chain recombines TRBV30 with TRBJ2-5, with TRBD2 identical over 7 bases. V gave up 1 base and J gave up 7 bases; unmatched junction bases: 12. Germline V gives CDR1 GTSNPN, CDR2 SVGIG (reference sequence). The CDR3 has 15 amino acids. CDR3 nucleotides: TGTGCCTGGAGTGACCCAGCGGGGCCAGGGTGGACCCAGTACTTC. Translating gives CAWSDPAGPGWTQYF.

The rearrangement uses TRBV15 and TRBJ2-2, with D possibly being TRBD1 (5 bases). Germline V lookup: CDR1 LNHNV, CDR2 YYDKDF (reference sequence). V lost 6 bases to trimming and J lost 1 base, with 9 bases between them. The CDR3 is made up of 14 amino acids. The CDR3, as DNA: TGTGCCACCAGTCCTAGGGGGAACACCGGGGAGCTGTTTTTT. Its protein is CATSPRGNTGELFF.

This clone was observed a few times. This chain links TRBV30 with TRBJ1-2; the D gene is possibly TRBD1 (5 bases). V lost 7 bases, J lost 5 bases, and 14 bases lay in between. CDR1 is GTSNPN and CDR2 is SVGIG in the germline V gene (reference sequence). The CDR3 runs to 12 residues. The CDR3 loop reads CAFLSGGYGYTF. CDR3 in DNA: TGTGCCTTTCTGAGCGGGGGTTATGGCTACACCTTC.

This clone occurred once. In DNA form, the CDR3 reads TGCGCCAGCAGTTCAGGGGGCTTCTTAGATACGCAGTATTTT. Translating gives CASSSGGFLDTQYF. The rearrangement uses TRBV5-1 and TRBJ2-3, with 8 bases lining up with TRBD1. From germline, CDR1 is SGHRS and CDR2 YFSETQ. The junction had 7 bases not matched to a gene; V was cut back by 5 bases and J by 5 bases. The CDR3 sequence is 14 residues long.

V is TRBV6-1 and J is TRBJ1-5, with D possibly matching TRBD1 (5 bases). Per germline, CDR1 MNHNS and CDR2 SASEGT. The CDR3 length is 13 residues. The V and J ends lost 10 bases and 5 bases respectively, with 15 bases between them. The CDR3 spells CATSLGGYQPQHF. The CDR3 DNA sequence: TGTGCCACCAGCCTTGGGGGTTATCAGCCCCAGCATTTT.

This clone was seen only once. This rearrangement joins TRBV25-1 to TRBJ2-2; no clear D gene. CDR1 is MGHDK and CDR2 is SYGVNS in the germline V gene. CDR3 size: 17 residues. Trimming took off 0 bases at V and 0 bases at J, with 11 bases between the two ends. CDR3 in amino acids: CASSEYSGGANTGELFF. CDR3 sequence (DNA): TGTGCCAGCAGTGAATACTCCGGCGGCGCGAACACCGGGGAGCTGTTTTTT.

The rearrangement links TRBV27 to TRBJ2-7; the match to TRBD1 covers 10 bases. Trimming at V came to 6 bases and at J to 2 bases, leaving 4 bases not matched to a gene. The CDR3 runs 14 residues. Germline loops: CDR1 MNHEY, CDR2 SMNVEV (reference sequence). DNA of the CDR3: TGTGCCAGCAGGATCGGGACAGGGGCCTACGAGCAGTACTTC. It translates to CASRIGTGAYEQYF.

This chain links TRBV6-6 with TRBJ1-2, with a weak D call TRBD1 (5 bases). Between the trimmed V and J ends, which lost 10 bases and 4 bases, there was a span of 16 bases. CDR1 is MNHNY, CDR2 SVGAGI, per germline (reference sequence). This CDR3 is 13 amino acids long. Here the CDR3 DNA reads TGTGCCACAACAGGTCAGACTTCCTATGGCTACACCTTC. Translating it yields CATTGQTSYGYTF.

The CDR3 DNA reads as TGTGCCAGCAGCGTAGTTGGCGGGGGTGCCCTCAGAGATACGCAGTATTTT. It encodes CASSVVGGGALRDTQYF. V is TRBV9 and J is TRBJ2-3; TRBD2 aligns across 7 bases. V shed 0 bases and J 5 bases; nucleotides not matched to a gene: 12. Looked up from germline, CDR1 is SGDLS and CDR2 is YYNGEE. The CDR3 is 17 amino acids. The full variable domain, rest sourced from reference TRBV9 and TRBJ2-3, is DSGVTQTPKHLITATGQRVTLRCSPRSGDLSVYWYQQSLDQGLQFLIQYYNGEERAKGNILERFSAQQFPDLHSELNLSSLELGDSALYFCASSVVGGGALRDTQYFGPGTRLTVL.

This chain joins TRBV29-1 and TRBJ2-1; TRBD2 might be the D (6 bases). There are 13 residues in the CDR3. CDR1 is SQVTM, CDR2 ANQGSEA, per germline. V lost 1 base, J lost 8 bases, and 12 bases lay in between. The CDR3 is CSVEVWRVHEQFF. The CDR3 DNA sequence: TGCAGCGTTGAAGTCTGGAGGGTCCATGAGCAGTTCTTC.

This clone was seen a single time. The V gene is TRBV6-6, the J gene TRBJ2-5, with 13 bases identical to TRBD2. Trimming took 5 bases from V and 3 from J; bases not matched to a gene: 3. This CDR3 contains 15 residues. Germline V CDR1 and CDR2: MNHNY, SVGAGI (reference sequence). CDR3 nucleotide sequence: TGTGCCAGCAGTACAGGACTAGCGGGGGAAGAGACCCAGTACTTC. Translating it yields CASSTGLAGEETQYF.

This clone was seen many times. The chain links TRBV4-1 to TRBJ2-1, with 13 nucleotides matching TRBD2. The CDR3 spans 17 residues. Germline CDR1 and CDR2: MGHRA and YSYEKL. Trimming cost V 4 bases and J 7 bases; bases outside gene matches: 10. The CDR3 spells CASSRTPTSGGTNEQFF. CDR3 sequence (DNA): TGCGCCAGCAGCCGCACCCCGACTAGCGGGGGGACGAATGAGCAGTTCTTC.

As concerns this clone: Additional DNA sequences in this sample encode the identical CDR3. The V gene is TRBV30, the J gene TRBJ1-1; the D is unclear. The length of the CDR3 is 13 residues. Germline V gene data show CDR1 as GTSNPN and CDR2 as SVGIG (reference sequence). Trimming stripped 2 bases from V and 1 base from J, with 8 bases between. The CDR3 DNA reads as TGTGCCTGGAGTCGGGGAGGGAACACTGAAGCTTTCTTT. Translation gives CAWSRGGNTEAFF.

The rearrangement joins TRBV5-4 to TRBJ2-1, with 9 positions matching TRBD2. Trimming took 0 bases from V and 9 from J; bases not matched to a gene: 7. This CDR3 has 15 amino acids. Per germline, CDR1 SGHNT and CDR2 YYREEE (reference sequence). CDR3 amino acids: CASSLGRGLAVEQFF. In nucleotides, the CDR3 is TGTGCCAGCAGCTTGGGAAGGGGACTAGCTGTTGAGCAGTTCTTC.

This clone was detected many times. The CDR3 DNA reads TGTGCCAGCGGGACAGGGGCAACCTTCGAGCAGTACTTC. This gives the protein CASGTGATFEQYF. J is TRBJ2-7 and V is TRBV9; TRBD1 agrees at 10 bases. After removal of 7 bases from V and 6 bases from J, the junction contained 7 bases not matched to a gene. This CDR3 is 13 amino acids long. The V gene's germline CDR1 is SGDLS and CDR2 YYNGEE.

This clone appeared many times. The rearrangement uses TRBV7-7 and TRBJ2-1; 11 nucleotides line up with TRBD1. Germline loops: CDR1 SSHAT, CDR2 FNYEAQ (reference sequence). This CDR3 is built from 17 residues. With 5 bases clipped from V and 5 bases from J, the junction kept 11 bases outside the gene matches. The CDR3 loop reads CASSRGVPGQGDNEQFF. DNA for the CDR3: TGTGCCAGCAGCCGTGGAGTTCCGGGACAGGGGGACAATGAGCAGTTCTTC.

The sample holds a few counts of this clone. The J gene is TRBJ2-7, the V gene TRBV4-2; D might be TRBD2 (6 bases). Germline V gene lookup returns CDR1 LGHNA and CDR2 YNFKEQ. The V and J ends lost 4 bases and 4 bases respectively, with 14 bases between them. This CDR3 region has 14 residues. CDR3 coding DNA: TGTGCCAGCAGCCGGCCCGGGACTCCGTACGAGCAGTACTTC. Translated: CASSRPGTPYEQYF.

This clone is medium-sized within its sample. The chain recombines TRBV6-6 with TRBJ1-2; 7 bases are shared with TRBD1. Germline loops: CDR1 MNHNY, CDR2 SVGAGI (reference sequence). The CDR3 covers 14 residues. Unmatched junction bases numbered 5, after V lost 6 bases and J lost 1 base. The CDR3: CASSWGTVNYGYTF. CDR3 nucleotide sequence: TGTGCCAGCAGCTGGGGGACAGTTAACTATGGCTACACCTTC.